Shown below are 7 T cell receptor beta chains from a single sample sequenced in a study of blood T cell repertoires in COVID-19. Measured with immunoSEQ multiplex PCR; TCRdb has only the in-frame clones, and not every one. Altogether 210,000 or so clones are present, about 86% being singletons, with the ten largest covering around 9%. Sequencing input: PBMCs or T cells enriched from blood (not recorded which). These receptors were collected from a woman in her forties or fifties with acute COVID-19.

The rearrangement uses TRBV7-2 and TRBJ2-3; 10 bases agree with TRBD2. Trimming cost V 11 bases and J 3 bases; bases outside gene matches: 11. The CDR3 is 15 amino acids. Germline CDR1 and CDR2: SGHTA and FQGNSA. The CDR3 loop reads CASSTSGMSTDTQYF. The CDR3 DNA reads TGTGCCTCCTCAACTAGCGGGATGTCAACAGATACGCAGTATTTT.

The V and J genes are TRBV18 and TRBJ1-2; D gene unclear. The CDR3 is 15 amino acids. V was trimmed by 6 bases and J by 6 bases, leaving 20 bases between them. Germline V CDR1 and CDR2: KGHSH, LQKENI. The CDR3 is CASSTGNGGLDGYTF. The CDR3 DNA is TGTGCCAGCTCCACGGGAAACGGAGGGTTAGATGGCTACACCTTC.

This sequence joins TRBV18 and TRBJ1-3, with 7 bases aligning to TRBD1. Germline CDR1 reads KGHSH; CDR2 reads LQKENI. The CDR3 is 14 amino acids. With 2 bases clipped from V and 3 bases from J, the junction kept 1 base outside the gene matches. CDR3 bases: TGTGCCAGCTCACCAGACAGGGATGGAAACACCATATATTTT. It specifies CASSPDRDGNTIYF.

The chain links TRBV5-4 to TRBJ2-1; D is perhaps TRBD1 (6 bases). Germline lookup yields CDR1 SGHNT and CDR2 YYREEE (reference sequence). The CDR3 runs 15 residues. V was cut by 5 bases and J by 6 bases, with 18 bases left in between. The CDR3 reads CASSSVQGVGNEQFF. The CDR3 DNA is TGTGCCAGCAGTTCCGTACAGGGTGTAGGCAATGAGCAGTTCTTC. Complete variable domain (other parts from reference TRBV5-4 and TRBJ2-1): ETGVTQSPTHLIKTRGQQVTLRCSSQSGHNTVSWYQQALGQGPQFIFQYYREEENGRGNFPPRFSGLQFPNYSSELNVNALELDDSALYLCASSSVQGVGNEQFFGPGTRLTVL.

The chain links TRBV19 to TRBJ2-1; possibly TRBD1 for D (6 bases). CDR1 is LNHDA and CDR2 is SQIVND in the germline V gene (reference sequence). This CDR3 comprises 15 residues. V was trimmed by 1 base and J by 8 bases, leaving 15 bases between them. CDR3 region: CASSIGQVGRDEQFF. The DNA of the CDR3 is TGTGCCAGTAGTATAGGACAGGTTGGAAGGGATGAGCAGTTCTTC. The complete variable domain, with remaining parts taken from reference TRBV19 and TRBJ2-1, reads DGGITQSPKYLFRKEGQNVTLSCEQNLNHDAMYWYRQDPGQGLRLIYYSQIVNDFQKGDIAEGYSVSREKKESFPLTVTSAQKNPTAFYLCASSIGQVGRDEQFFGPGTRLTVL.

The chain links TRBV12-3 or TRBV12-4 to TRBJ2-2, with no clear D. The V and J ends lost 2 bases and 7 bases respectively, with 5 bases between them. CDR3 size: 12 residues. CDR3 in DNA: TGTGCCAGCAGTTTACCAAACGGGGAGCTGTTTTTT. Its protein is CASSLPNGELFF.

Remarks on this clone: One end of the junction varies from germline; a read error may be responsible. J is TRBJ2-5 and V is TRBV14; the match to TRBD1 covers 7 bases. This CDR3 spans 16 amino acids. The germline V gene encodes CDR1 SGHDN and CDR2 FVKESK. This chain's CDR3 is CASSQDRAKIQETQYF. The CDR3 DNA is TGTGCCAGCAGTCAAGACAGGGCCAAAATTCAAGAGACCCAGTACTTC.